Below, 28 T cell receptor beta chains from the same sample are listed, as sequenced in a study of T cell repertoires in cytomegalovirus infection. TCRdb independently ran MiXCR on the reads; one entry per CDR3 protein. Of about 530,000 distinct CDR3 sequences in the sample, around 27% are singletons; the top ten hold approximately 13%. Specimen: PBMCs. These receptor sequences come from a human donor in good health (CMV status not recorded). Some clones in this sample may be carry-over from other donors' samples.

The chain combines TRBV7-6 with TRBJ2-7; 10 bases are shared with TRBD2. Germline values: CDR1 SGHVS, CDR2 FNYEAQ. The V and J ends lost 5 bases and 5 bases, in that order; junction bases with no gene match: 3. The CDR3 covers 13 residues. The CDR3 sequence is CASSPSGSHEQYF. The CDR3 bases are TGTGCCAGCAGCCCTAGCGGGAGCCACGAGCAGTACTTC.

In this sample, this clonotype turned up a few times. J is TRBJ1-1 and V is TRBV7-2; D call uncertain. Per the germline V gene, CDR1 is SGHTA and CDR2 is FQGNSA. The CDR3 is 14 amino acids. V was clipped by 5 bases and J by 5 bases, with 15 bases between them. CDR3 sequence reads: CASSPDRGSTEAFF. In DNA, the CDR3 is TGTGCCAGCAGCCCCGACCGCGGCTCAACTGAAGCTTTCTTT.

This clonotype was seen a handful of times. The CDR3 loop reads CAWSESQNTEAFF. The CDR3 DNA reads as TGTGCCTGGAGCGAGAGCCAGAACACTGAAGCTTTCTTT. V gene TRBV30 combines with J gene TRBJ1-1; D is uncertain. With 3 bases removed from V and 1 base from J, the gap between germline ends came to 9 bases. Germline V lookup: CDR1 GTSNPN, CDR2 SVGIG (reference sequence). This CDR3 has 13 residues.

J is TRBJ2-5 and V is TRBV19; TRBD2 aligns across 11 bases. In germline, CDR1 is LNHDA, CDR2 SQIVND (reference sequence). After removal of 4 bases from V and 5 bases from J, the junction contained 9 bases not matched to a gene. CDR3 length equals 16 residues. The CDR3 nucleotides read TGTGCCAGTAGTACCTGGACTAGCGGGTCGTGGGAGACCCAGTACTTC. This translates into CASSTWTSGSWETQYF.

This rearrangement joins TRBV12-3 or TRBV12-4 to TRBJ1-3; TRBD1 is a possible D gene (6 bases). This CDR3 is built from 16 residues. Trimming pared 5 bases from V and 1 base from J, leaving 15 bases between. CDR3 protein: CASSKSGVSSGNTIYF. The DNA of the CDR3 is TGTGCCAGCAGTAAATCAGGGGTATCATCTGGAAACACCATATATTTT.

This clonotype has more than one count but fewer than ten. V usage is TRBV12-5 and J usage is TRBJ1-1; no reliable D call. The CDR3 has 11 amino acids. Germline V gene lookup returns CDR1 LGHNT and CDR2 FRNRAP. The ends were cut back, 4 bases at V and 4 bases at J, with 4 bases in the middle. The CDR3 spells CASGSVTEAFF. The CDR3 nucleotides are TGTGCTAGTGGTTCGGTCACTGAAGCTTTCTTT.

The chain has TRBV9 and TRBJ1-1; no definite D call. The CDR3 has 16 residues. V lost 0 bases to trimming and J lost 0 bases, with 12 bases between them. Germline assignment: CDR1 SGDLS and CDR2 YYNGEE. The CDR3 DNA follows: TGTGCCAGCAGCGTAGGGGCAGGTGACCTGAACACTGAAGCTTTCTTT. It specifies CASSVGAGDLNTEAFF.

J is TRBJ2-6 and V is TRBV24-1; a possible D gene is TRBD2 (6 bases). In germline, CDR1 is KGHDR, CDR2 SFDVKD. The CDR3 covers 14 residues. V dropped 5 bases and J dropped 2 bases, with 6 bases sitting between them. CDR3 protein: CATSGGAGANVLTF. The DNA for the CDR3 is TGTGCCACCAGTGGGGGGGCTGGGGCCAACGTCCTGACTTTC.

This clonotype was seen only a few times. The chain combines TRBV4-1 with TRBJ2-2, with TRBD2 matching 10 bases. Germline V gives CDR1 MGHRA, CDR2 YSYEKL. The CDR3 runs to 18 residues. With V trimmed by 1 base and J by 0 bases, 5 bases remained unmatched. CDR3 bases: TGCGCCAGCAGCCAAGCGAGCGGGAGGGCCGCGAACACCGGGGAGCTGTTTTTT. This gives the protein CASSQASGRAANTGELFF.

This rearrangement joins TRBV28 to TRBJ1-5, with 8 bases identical to TRBD1. CDR3 length equals 16 residues. V lost 1 base and J lost 1; bases outside the gene matches: 3. CDR1 is MDHEN and CDR2 is SYDVKM in the germline V gene. The CDR3 reads CASSLSSGGSNQPQHF. As DNA, the CDR3 is TGTGCCAGCAGTTTATCTTCAGGGGGCAGCAATCAGCCCCAGCATTTT.

The rearrangement links TRBV27 to TRBJ2-2; 7 bases line up with TRBD2. V lost 4 bases and J lost 5; bases outside the gene matches: 4. CDR1 is MNHEY and CDR2 is SMNVEV in the germline V gene (reference sequence). This CDR3 region has 14 residues. Written as DNA, the CDR3 is TGTGCCAGCAGTTCAGCGGGAAGAACCGGGGAGCTGTTTTTT. It encodes CASSSAGRTGELFF.

The chain is built from TRBV7-2 and TRBJ1-4; unclear D gene. With 1 base removed from V and 8 bases from J, the gap between germline ends came to 14 bases. This CDR3 spans 15 amino acids. Germline V CDR1 and CDR2: SGHTA, FQGNSA. The chain's CDR3 is CASSLGGRVGEKLFF. CDR3 bases: TGTGCCAGCAGCTTAGGGGGAAGGGTTGGGGAAAAACTGTTTTTT. Complete variable domain (other parts from reference TRBV7-2 and TRBJ1-4): GAGVSQSPSNKVTEKGKDVELRCDPISGHTALYWYRQSLGQGLEFLIYFQGNSAPDKSGLPSDRFSAERTGGSVSTLTIQRTQQEDSAVYLCASSLGGRVGEKLFFGSGTQLSVL.

This clonotype was observed a handful of times. The chain uses TRBV28 and TRBJ2-1; D is possibly TRBD1 or TRBD2 (6 bases each). Trimming pared 8 bases from V and 12 bases from J, leaving 26 bases between. The CDR3 contains 15 residues. Germline values: CDR1 MDHEN, CDR2 SYDVKM. The DNA of the CDR3 is TGTGCCAGCGGGGCCCCTTCGGGGGCTAGCCATAGGCAGTTCTTC. It specifies CASGAPSGASHRQFF.

The sample holds a few counts of this clonotype. The chain combines TRBV6-5 with TRBJ2-3, with 10 nucleotides matching TRBD2. Germline values: CDR1 MNHEY, CDR2 SVGAGI. V was clipped by 5 bases and J by 3 bases; unmatched bases: 5. The length of the CDR3 is 15 residues. The CDR3 reads CASSPSGSGTDTQYF. The CDR3 DNA reads as TGTGCCAGCAGTCCTAGCGGGAGTGGGACAGATACGCAGTATTTT.

The sample holds a few counts of this clonotype. This chain joins TRBV19 and TRBJ2-1; TRBD1 is a possible D gene (6 bases). Trimming pared 2 bases from V and 4 bases from J, leaving 12 bases between. The germline CDR1 and CDR2 sequences are LNHDA and SQIVND (reference sequence). This CDR3 is built from 15 residues. The CDR3 reads CASSIKQGSYNEQFF. Here the CDR3 DNA reads TGTGCCAGTAGTATAAAACAGGGATCTTACAATGAGCAGTTCTTC.

This clonotype was observed a few times. The rearrangement uses TRBV19 and TRBJ2-1; D possibly corresponds to TRBD2 (7 bases). V lost 5 bases to trimming and J lost 9 bases, with 20 bases between them. Germline CDR1 and CDR2: LNHDA and SQIVND (reference sequence). The CDR3 is made up of 15 amino acids. The CDR3 DNA follows: TGTGCCAGTAGTGGTGGACTAGGGGGAAGGGGTGAGCAGTTCTTC. Its protein is CASSGGLGGRGEQFF.

This clonotype was seen a few times. The genes are TRBV27 and TRBJ2-1; 16 bases align to TRBD2. The junction had 3 bases not matched to a gene; V was cut back by 4 bases and J by 9 bases. The CDR3 contains 15 residues. Germline V gene data show CDR1 as MNHEY and CDR2 as SMNVEV (reference sequence). The CDR3 is CASSSGLAGGAEQFF. CDR3 coding DNA: TGTGCCAGCAGTTCGGGACTAGCGGGAGGGGCTGAGCAGTTCTTC.

V gene TRBV19 combines with J gene TRBJ2-1, with 12 nucleotides matching TRBD2. This CDR3 has 18 residues. V lost 3 bases, J lost 4 bases, and 10 bases stayed unmatched. CDR1 and CDR2 (germline): LNHDA, SQIVND (reference sequence). The CDR3 protein is CASSMGTSGWRGYNEQFF. The CDR3 coding sequence is TGTGCCAGTAGTATGGGGACTAGCGGGTGGAGAGGGTACAATGAGCAGTTCTTC. The complete variable domain, with remaining parts taken from reference TRBV19 and TRBJ2-1, reads DGGITQSPKYLFRKEGQNVTLSCEQNLNHDAMYWYRQDPGQGLRLIYYSQIVNDFQKGDIAEGYSVSREKKESFPLTVTSAQKNPTAFYLCASSMGTSGWRGYNEQFFGPGTRLTVL.

The chain links TRBV20-1 to TRBJ1-1, with unresolved D. Germline CDR1 reads DFQATT; CDR2 reads SNEGSKA (reference sequence). There are 15 residues in the CDR3. Trimming removed 5 bases from V and 8 bases from J, with 24 bases in between. The CDR3 here is CSADPLEVSVFEAFF. DNA of the CDR3: TGCAGTGCTGATCCGCTGGAAGTCTCCGTCTTCGAAGCTTTCTTT.

This chain uses TRBV7-3 with TRBJ1-1; D gene ambiguous. This CDR3 has 15 residues. Per the germline V gene, CDR1 is SGHTA and CDR2 is FQGTGA. The V gene lost 0 bases and the J gene lost 1 base, with 9 bases spanning the gap. CDR3 amino acids: CASSLTAGRNTEAFF. The CDR3 DNA sequence: TGTGCCAGCAGCTTAACCGCCGGTAGGAACACTGAAGCTTTCTTT.

The rearrangement joins TRBV5-1 to TRBJ2-7; D is perhaps TRBD2 (5 bases). The V gene lost 3 bases and the J gene lost 7 bases, with 20 bases spanning the gap. In germline, CDR1 is SGHRS, CDR2 YFSETQ. The CDR3 is made up of 15 amino acids. CDR3 in DNA: TGCGCCAGCAGCTCGATACAGAGCCATTCGGGAGAGCAGTACTTC. This encodes CASSSIQSHSGEQYF.

V is TRBV6-5 and J is TRBJ1-1; tentatively, D is TRBD1 (5 bases). V was trimmed by 3 bases and J by 3 bases, leaving 11 bases between them. There are 14 residues in the CDR3. Germline V gene lookup returns CDR1 MNHEY and CDR2 SVGAGI. CDR3 protein: CASSYARAYTEAFF. CDR3 DNA sequence: TGTGCCAGCAGTTATGCCAGGGCATACACTGAAGCTTTCTTT.

The genes are TRBV2 and TRBJ2-5; 10 positions agree with TRBD2. CDR1 is SNHLY, CDR2 FYNNEI, per germline. This CDR3 spans 16 amino acids. The V segment lost 7 bases and the J segment 5 bases; nucleotides outside the gene matches: 13. The CDR3 DNA follows: TGTGCCAGCACGAGGAATAGCGGGGGGACCGGGGAGACCCAGTACTTC. Amino acid sequence: CASTRNSGGTGETQYF.

This clonotype has just a few counts. J is TRBJ2-7 and V is TRBV5-1; a weak D match, TRBD2 (5 bases). The germline CDR1 and CDR2 sequences are SGHRS and YFSETQ. The CDR3 totals 15 residues. V lost 1 base, J lost 2 bases, and 13 bases lay in between. The CDR3 protein is CASSLQAEVAYEQYF. The CDR3 DNA reads TGCGCCAGCAGCTTGCAAGCGGAGGTAGCCTACGAGCAGTACTTC.

The rearrangement uses TRBV20-1 and TRBJ2-3, with D uncertain. The V gene's germline CDR1 is DFQATT and CDR2 SNEGSKA (reference sequence). V was clipped by 5 bases and J by 4 bases, with 13 bases between them. CDR3 length: 13 amino acids. The CDR3 here is CSAEYGSSDTQYF. DNA for the CDR3: TGCAGTGCTGAGTACGGGTCCTCAGATACGCAGTATTTT.

This clonotype was seen more than once but under ten times. The V gene is TRBV20-1, the J gene TRBJ1-6; D is uncertain. Germline V CDR1 and CDR2: DFQATT, SNEGSKA (reference sequence). This CDR3 has 15 amino acids. Trimming cost V 0 bases and J 8 bases, with 14 bases left between them. Here the CDR3 reads CSARDPGVVYSPLHF. In DNA form, the CDR3 reads TGCAGTGCTAGAGATCCTGGGGTAGTATATTCACCCCTCCACTTT.

This clonotype was recorded a few times. The chain couples TRBV18 to TRBJ1-4; TRBD1 might be the D (6 bases). The V and J ends lost 3 bases and 4 bases respectively, with 15 bases between them. The CDR3 contains 16 residues. Looked up from germline, CDR1 is KGHSH and CDR2 is LQKENI. The CDR3 sequence is CASSPNQGQLNEKLFF. CDR3 sequence (DNA): TGTGCCAGCTCACCGAACCAGGGACAACTTAATGAAAAACTGTTTTTT.

The V gene is TRBV2, the J gene TRBJ1-3; no definite D call. This CDR3 is 16 amino acids long. V was pared by 5 bases and J by 0 bases, with 14 bases between. Germline V lookup: CDR1 SNHLY, CDR2 FYNNEI. The DNA for the CDR3 is TGTGCCAGCAGTCGAGTGAGGGCTAACTCTGGAAACACCATATATTTT. This sequence encodes CASSRVRANSGNTIYF.